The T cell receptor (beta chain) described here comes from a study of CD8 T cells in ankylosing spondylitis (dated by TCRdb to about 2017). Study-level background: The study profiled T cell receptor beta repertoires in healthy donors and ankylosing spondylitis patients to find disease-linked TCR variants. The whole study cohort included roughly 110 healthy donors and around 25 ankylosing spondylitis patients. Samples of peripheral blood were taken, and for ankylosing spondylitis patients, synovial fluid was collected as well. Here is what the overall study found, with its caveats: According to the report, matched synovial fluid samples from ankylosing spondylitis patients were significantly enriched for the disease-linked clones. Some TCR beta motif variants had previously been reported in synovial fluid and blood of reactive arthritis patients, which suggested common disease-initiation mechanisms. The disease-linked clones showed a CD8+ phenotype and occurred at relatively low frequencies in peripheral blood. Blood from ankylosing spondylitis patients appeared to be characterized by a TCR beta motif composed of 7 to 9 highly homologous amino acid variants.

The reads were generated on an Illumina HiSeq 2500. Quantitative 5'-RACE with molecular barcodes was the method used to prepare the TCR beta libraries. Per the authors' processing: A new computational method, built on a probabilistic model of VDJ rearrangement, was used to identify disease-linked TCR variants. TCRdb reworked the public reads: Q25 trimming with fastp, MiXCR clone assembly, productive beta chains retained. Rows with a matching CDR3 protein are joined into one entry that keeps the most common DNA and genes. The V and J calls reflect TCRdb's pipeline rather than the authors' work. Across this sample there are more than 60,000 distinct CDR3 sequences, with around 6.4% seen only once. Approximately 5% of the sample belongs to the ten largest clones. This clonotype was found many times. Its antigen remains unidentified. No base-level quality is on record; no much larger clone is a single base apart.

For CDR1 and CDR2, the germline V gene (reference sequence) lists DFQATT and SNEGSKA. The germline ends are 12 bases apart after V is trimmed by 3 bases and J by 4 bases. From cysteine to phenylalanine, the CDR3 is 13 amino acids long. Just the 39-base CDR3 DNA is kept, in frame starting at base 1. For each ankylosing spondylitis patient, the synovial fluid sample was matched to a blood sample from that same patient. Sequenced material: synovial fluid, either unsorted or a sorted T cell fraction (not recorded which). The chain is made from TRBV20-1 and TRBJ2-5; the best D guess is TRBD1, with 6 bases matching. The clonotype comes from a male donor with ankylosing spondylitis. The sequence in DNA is TGCAGTGCTAGTTTTATCAGGGGAGAGACCCAGTACTTC. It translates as CSASFIRGETQYF.